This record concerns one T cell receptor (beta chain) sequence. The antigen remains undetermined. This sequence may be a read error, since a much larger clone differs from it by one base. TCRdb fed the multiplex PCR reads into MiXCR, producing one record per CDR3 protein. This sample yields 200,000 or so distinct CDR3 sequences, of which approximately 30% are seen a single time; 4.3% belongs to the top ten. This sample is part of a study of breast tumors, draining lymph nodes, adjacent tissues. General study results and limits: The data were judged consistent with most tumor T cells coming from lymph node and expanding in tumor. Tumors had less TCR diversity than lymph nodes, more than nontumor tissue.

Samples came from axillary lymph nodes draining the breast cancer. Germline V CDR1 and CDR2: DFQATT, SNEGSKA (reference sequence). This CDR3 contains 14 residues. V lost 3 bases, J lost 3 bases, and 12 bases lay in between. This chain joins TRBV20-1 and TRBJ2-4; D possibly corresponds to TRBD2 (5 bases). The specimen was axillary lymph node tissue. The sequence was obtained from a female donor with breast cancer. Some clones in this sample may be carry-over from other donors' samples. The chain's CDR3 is CSASEFRGKNIQYF. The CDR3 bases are TGCAGTGCTAGCGAGTTCCGGGGCAAAAACATTCAGTACTTC.